The source of this T cell receptor beta chain is a study of blood T cell repertoires in COVID-19. Study information: Spain, Italy and the United States supplied samples that represented acute and convalescent COVID-19. PBMCs, B-cell-depleted T cells, or T cells were the source of the cDNA or gDNA that made up the material.

The data were produced by immunoSEQ multiplex PCR, yet TCRdb's version contains in-frame clones alone and is incomplete. Of about 120,000 clones in the sample, more than 75% were seen once. The CDR3 extends over 15 amino acids. From germline, CDR1 is MGHRA and CDR2 YSYEKL. V lost 3 bases, J lost 3 bases, and 14 bases lay in between. The V and J genes are TRBV4-1 and TRBJ1-2, with a weak D call TRBD1 (6 bases). The clonotype was recovered from a man in his 60s with acute or convalescent COVID-19. The sequenced material came from peripheral blood. The CDR3, as DNA: TGCGCCAGCAGCCATGAACCAGGGGCCGACTATGGCTACACCTTC. Its translation is CASSHEPGADYGYTF.